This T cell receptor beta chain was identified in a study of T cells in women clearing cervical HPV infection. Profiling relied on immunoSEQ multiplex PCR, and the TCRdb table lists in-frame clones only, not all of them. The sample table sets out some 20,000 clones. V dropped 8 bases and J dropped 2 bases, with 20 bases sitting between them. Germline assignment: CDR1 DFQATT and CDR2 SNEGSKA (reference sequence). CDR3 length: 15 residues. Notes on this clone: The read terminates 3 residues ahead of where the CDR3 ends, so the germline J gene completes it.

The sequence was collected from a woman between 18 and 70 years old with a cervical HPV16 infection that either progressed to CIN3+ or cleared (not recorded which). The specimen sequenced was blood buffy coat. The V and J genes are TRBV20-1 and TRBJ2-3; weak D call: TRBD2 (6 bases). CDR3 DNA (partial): TGCAGTACACAACGAGGAACTAGCCTCACAGATACG. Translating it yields CSTQRGTSLTDT. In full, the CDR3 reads CSTQRGTSLTDTQYF.